These 17 T cell receptor beta chains were all obtained from the same sample, sequenced in a study of OX40 agonist ivuxolimab in advanced cancers. Here immunoSEQ multiplex PCR was the method, and the copy in TCRdb shows in-frame clones only, minus some. Of about 36,000 clones listed, roughly 91% are singletons. Sequenced here: CD4+ or CD8+ T cells sorted from blood, sampled in a trial of the OX40 agonist ivuxolimab. Receptors were obtained from an adult with an advanced solid tumor such as melanoma, head and neck, liver or kidney cancer.

The CDR3: CASEPPGQGCGDEQFF. CDR3 in DNA: TGCGCCAGCGAACCCCCGGGACAGGGATGTGGCGATGAGCAGTTCTTC. The V gene is TRBV23-1, the J gene TRBJ2-1; 9 bases agree with TRBD1. TRBV23-1 is an ORF for which the function is uncertain. Trimming took 8 bases from V and 8 from J; bases not matched to a gene: 16. There are 16 residues in the CDR3.

The CDR3 sequence is CASSYRDRAYEQYF. CDR3 coding DNA: TGTGCCAGCAGCTACCGGGACAGAGCTTACGAGCAGTACTTC. The J gene is TRBJ2-7, the V gene TRBV7-6; 7 bases map to TRBD1. V shed 4 bases and J 4 bases; nucleotides not matched to a gene: 7. The germline gives CDR1 SGHVS, CDR2 FNYEAQ. There are 14 residues in the CDR3.

The rearrangement joins TRBV27 to TRBJ2-7; 9 bases fit TRBD1. V lost 4 bases, J lost 11 bases, and 15 bases stayed unmatched. Germline V lookup: CDR1 MNHEY, CDR2 SMNVEV (reference sequence). The CDR3 length is 15 residues. The CDR3 nucleotides are TGTGCCAGCAGTTCCCGCCGGGACAGGGACCCTTGGGAGTACTTC. This codes for CASSSRRDRDPWEYF.

This chain connects TRBV7-8 to TRBJ2-7; D is unresolved. Trimming cost V 5 bases and J 1 base, with 6 bases left between them. This CDR3 spans 12 amino acids. Looked up from germline, CDR1 is SGHVS and CDR2 is FQNEAQ. CDR3: CASSPASYEQYF. In DNA form, the CDR3 reads TGTGCCAGCAGCCCCGCTTCCTACGAGCAGTACTTC.

The CDR3 region has the DNA TGTGCCAGCTCCCGGACTAGCGGGGTTAGCACAGATACGCAGTATTTT. Residues: CASSRTSGVSTDTQYF. The V gene is TRBV5-6, the J gene TRBJ2-3; 12 bases match TRBD2. The CDR3 extends over 16 amino acids. V gave up 7 bases and J gave up 0 bases; unmatched junction bases: 6. Germline CDR1 SGHDT, CDR2 YYEEEE.

CDR3 residues: CASRLARDRGDFEQYF. DNA of the CDR3: TGTGCAAGTCGCTTAGCCCGGGACAGGGGTGATTTCGAGCAGTACTTC. V gene TRBV12-2 combines with J gene TRBJ2-7; the table gives TRBD1 as D, unverified against the DNA. TRBV12-2 is a recognized pseudogene. The CDR3 contains 16 residues.

This chain joins TRBV27 and TRBJ1-6, with D unresolved. CDR1 and CDR2 from the germline V gene are MNHEY and SMNVEV (reference sequence). V was shortened by 3 bases and J by 7 bases, with 13 bases between the two germline ends. The CDR3 has 15 amino acids. The CDR3 region has the DNA TGTGCCAGCAGTTTCGACACGGTCGGCAATTCACCCCTCCACTTT. Translated: CASSFDTVGNSPLHF.

The chain employs TRBV28 and TRBJ2-1; 7 bases are shared with TRBD1. Germline V lookup: CDR1 MDHEN, CDR2 SYDVKM. The V segment lost 6 bases and the J segment 4 bases; nucleotides outside the gene matches: 6. CDR3 length: 14 amino acids. DNA for the CDR3: TGTGCCAGCAGAGATCTGACAGGGTACAATGAGCAGTTCTTC. Protein: CASRDLTGYNEQFF.

This chain links TRBV27 with TRBJ2-7, with D possibly being TRBD2 (7 bases). The CDR3 spans 14 residues. Germline V gene sequence: CDR1 MNHEY, CDR2 SMNVEV (reference sequence). V was clipped by 5 bases and J by 7 bases, with 18 bases between them. This chain's CDR3 is CASSTGGLLVEQYF. CDR3 nucleotides: TGTGCCAGCAGTACCGGGGGGCTCTTGGTGGAGCAGTACTTC.

A single count supports this clone. This chain links TRBV4-1 with TRBJ2-7, with 9 positions matching TRBD2. With V trimmed by 2 bases and J by 2 bases, 7 bases remained unmatched. CDR1 is MGHRA and CDR2 is YSYEKL in the germline V gene. The CDR3 loop spans 16 amino acids. Here the CDR3 reads CASSQYLAGLPYEQYF. The CDR3 nucleotides are TGCGCCAGCAGCCAATATCTAGCGGGACTCCCCTACGAGCAGTACTTC.

This sequence joins TRBV27 and TRBJ2-7; the D gene is possibly TRBD2 (5 bases). Germline CDR1 reads MNHEY; CDR2 reads SMNVEV (reference sequence). CDR3 length: 14 residues. Trimming left V 2 bases short and J 5 bases short, with 13 bases between. For the CDR3, the DNA is TGTGCCAGCAGTTTAATAGGGATGAGGGACGAGCAGTACTTC. It translates to CASSLIGMRDEQYF.

CDR3 sequence: CASRPAGSYNEQFF. The DNA of the CDR3 is TGTGCCAGCAGGCCAGCAGGCTCCTACAATGAGCAGTTCTTC. The rearrangement uses TRBV2 and TRBJ2-1; no reliable D call. Germline CDR1 and CDR2: SNHLY and FYNNEI. V was cut by 6 bases and J by 0 bases, with 9 bases left in between. CDR3 size: 14 residues.

For this clone: With a much larger clone just one base away, this may be a read error. The sample holds other DNA sequences that translate to the same CDR3. The rearrangement uses TRBV9 and TRBJ1-5, with D hard to call. The CDR3 spans 12 residues. Germline loops: CDR1 SGDLS, CDR2 YYNGEE. V was cut by 4 bases and J by 3 bases, with 5 bases left in between. Written as DNA, the CDR3 is TGTGCCAGCAGCAGGGACAATCAGCCCCAGCATTTT. It yields the protein CASSRDNQPQHF.

The rearrangement uses TRBV19 and TRBJ2-1; 7 bases are shared with TRBD1. Trimming took 3 bases from V and 5 from J; bases not matched to a gene: 1. Germline V gene lookup returns CDR1 LNHDA and CDR2 SQIVND (reference sequence). The CDR3 contains 13 residues. As DNA, the CDR3 is TGTGCCAGTAGTATGGGGACAGACAATGAGCAGTTCTTC. Translation gives CASSMGTDNEQFF.

The V and J genes are TRBV7-1 and TRBJ2-7; the D is unclear. TRBV7-1 is an open reading frame whose function is uncertain. With 4 bases removed from V and 0 bases from J, the gap between germline ends came to 7 bases. This CDR3 has 13 amino acids. The chain's CDR3 is CASSLATSYEQYF. The CDR3 DNA follows: TGTGCCAGCAGCTTAGCAACCTCCTACGAGCAGTACTTC.

The chain combines TRBV28 with TRBJ2-7, with D unresolved. From germline, CDR1 is MDHEN and CDR2 SYDVKM. The CDR3 covers 14 residues. The V end was cut by 3 bases, the J end by 0 bases, with 9 bases between. The CDR3 spells CASSLQHSSYEQYF. The CDR3 DNA reads TGTGCCAGCAGTTTGCAACACAGCTCCTACGAGCAGTACTTC. The full variable domain, with the rest looked up from reference TRBV28 and TRBJ2-7, is DVKVTQSSRYLVKRTGEKVFLECVQDMDHENMFWYRQDPGLGLRLIYFSYDVKMKEKGDIPEGYSVSREKKERFSLILESASTNQTSMYLCASSLQHSSYEQYFGPGTRLTVT.

The J gene is TRBJ2-3, the V gene TRBV27, with D unresolved. This CDR3 is built from 13 residues. Germline assignment: CDR1 MNHEY and CDR2 SMNVEV (reference sequence). V was cut by 3 bases and J by 2 bases, with 6 bases left in between. The DNA for the CDR3 is TGTGCCAGCAGTTTTCAGAACACAGATACGCAGTATTTT. Protein: CASSFQNTDTQYF.